This is a list of T cell receptor beta chains from one sample in a study of molecular identifiers for immune sequencing clone quantification. TCRdb passed the PCR reads through MiXCR, listing each CDR3 protein once. The table shows about 500,000 distinct CDR3 sequences, with over 20% occurring only once. Source material: naive CD8+ T cells from blood, with Jurkat cell RNA spiked in. The receptors stem from a human donor in good health. Some libraries in this study had Jurkat cell RNA spiked in. CDR3s leave out the opening cysteine and the closing phenylalanine or tryptophan. A D gene is named only where the DNA matches it firmly. Part of the rows lack a size; the others show once, few, many or a class for expanded clones.

>NA|TRBJ1-6|NA|TRBV4-3
ASSQGSAYNSPLH
>NA|TRBJ2-1|TRBD2|TRBV4-2
ASSQALAEPNNEQF
>many|TRBJ2-1|NA|TRBV28
ASSFRTASFNEQF
>NA|TRBJ1-6|NA|TRBV19
ASSIGRWADSPLH
>NA|TRBJ2-3|NA|TRBV18
ASSPVDTDTQY
>NA|TRBJ2-5|NA|TRBV10-3
AISDLGGQETQY
>many|TRBJ2-3|TRBD1|TRBV29-1
SVVRTGTLSTDTQY
>many|TRBJ2-2|TRBD2|TRBV20-1
SARDLTSGSPGELF
>NA|TRBJ1-2|TRBD1|TRBV13
ASSLGQGFDPNYGYT
>few|TRBJ1-2|NA|TRBV12-3/TRBV12-4
ASSKTEGRGAYGYT
>NA|TRBJ2-7|NA|TRBV12-3/TRBV12-4
ASSPRPGDEQY
>many|TRBJ2-7|NA|TRBV5-6
ASSLAASRLPYEQY
>NA|TRBJ2-7|NA|TRBV5-1
ASSFDSSYVQY
>NA|TRBJ2-2|NA|TRBV6-2/TRBV6-3
ASSYGTKSANTGELF
>NA|TRBJ2-5|NA|TRBV5-3
ASSLVPSQETQY
>NA|TRBJ2-7|NA|TRBV6-5
ASGARDRLVYEQY
>NA|TRBJ2-1|NA|TRBV6-5
ASRGQIYNEQF
>few|TRBJ2-1|NA|TRBV30
AWSVLADYNEQF
>few|TRBJ1-3|TRBD1|TRBV20-1
SARGGGPGTAKNTIY
>NA|TRBJ1-5|NA|TRBV6-1
ASSETGWGQPQH
>few|TRBJ1-5|NA|TRBV19
ASSPARHGEILAYQPQH
>few|TRBJ2-1|TRBD2|TRBV20-1
SAQKPGLAYNEQF